This T cell receptor beta chain was sequenced for a study of T cell responses to AZD1222 COVID-19 vaccine. Sequenced by immunoSEQ multiplex PCR; TCRdb stores in-frame clones only, minus some. The sample records 100,000 to 130,000 clones, over 80% being singletons. Germline CDR1 is MDHEN and CDR2 is SYDVKM. CDR3 size: 13 residues. Trimming removed 3 bases from V and 11 bases from J, with 11 bases in between. The sample was peripheral blood, taken 28 days after the second AZD1222 dose. This chain links TRBV28 with TRBJ1-6; D gene ambiguous. This sequence originates from an adult who received the AZD1222 COVID-19 vaccine. The CDR3 DNA sequence: TGTGCCAGCAGTTTCCCGGGAATTGCACCCCTCCACTTT. Translated: CASSFPGIAPLHF. The variable domain in full, with the rest retrieved from reference TRBV28 and TRBJ1-6, is DVKVTQSSRYLVKRTGEKVFLECVQDMDHENMFWYRQDPGLGLRLIYFSYDVKMKEKGDIPEGYSVSREKKERFSLILESASTNQTSMYLCASSFPGIAPLHFGNGTRLTVT.